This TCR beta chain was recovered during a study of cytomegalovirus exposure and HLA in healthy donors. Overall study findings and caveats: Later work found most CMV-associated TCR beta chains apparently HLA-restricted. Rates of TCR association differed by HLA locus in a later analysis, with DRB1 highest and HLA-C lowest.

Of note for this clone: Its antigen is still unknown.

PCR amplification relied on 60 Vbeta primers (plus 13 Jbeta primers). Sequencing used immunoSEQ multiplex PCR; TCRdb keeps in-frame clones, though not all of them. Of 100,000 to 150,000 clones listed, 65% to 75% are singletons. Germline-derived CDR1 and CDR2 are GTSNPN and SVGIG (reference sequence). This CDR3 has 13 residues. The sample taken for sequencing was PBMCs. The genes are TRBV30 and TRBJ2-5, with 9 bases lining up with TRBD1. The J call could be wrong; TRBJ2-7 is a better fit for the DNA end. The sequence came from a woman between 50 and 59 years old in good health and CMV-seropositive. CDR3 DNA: TGTGCCTGGAGTAAACAGGGGGCGAGCGAGCAGTACTTC. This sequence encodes CAWSKQGASEQYF.